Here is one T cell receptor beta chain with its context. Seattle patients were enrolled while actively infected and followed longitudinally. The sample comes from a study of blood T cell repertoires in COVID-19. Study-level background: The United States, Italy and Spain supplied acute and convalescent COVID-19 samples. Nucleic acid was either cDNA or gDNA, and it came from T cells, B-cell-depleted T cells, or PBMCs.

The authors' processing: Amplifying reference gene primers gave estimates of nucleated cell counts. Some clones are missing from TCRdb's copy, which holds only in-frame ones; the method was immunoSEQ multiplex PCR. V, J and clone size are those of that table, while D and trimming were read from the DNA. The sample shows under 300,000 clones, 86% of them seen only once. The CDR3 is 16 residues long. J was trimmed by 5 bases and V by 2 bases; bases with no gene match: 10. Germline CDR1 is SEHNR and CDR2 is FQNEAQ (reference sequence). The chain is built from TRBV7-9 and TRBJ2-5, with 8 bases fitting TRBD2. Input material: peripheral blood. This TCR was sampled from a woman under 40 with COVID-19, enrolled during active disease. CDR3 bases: TGTGCCAGCAGCTTATTTGTCGGGGGGGCCCGCGAGACCCAGTACTTC. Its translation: CASSLFVGGARETQYF.